This record concerns one TCR beta chain sequence. As yet, its antigen is unknown. The data stem from a study of T cell repertoires in cytomegalovirus infection. Using its own MiXCR run on the reads, TCRdb lists one record per CDR3 protein. The table lists some 50,000 distinct CDR3 sequences, about a fifth of them singletons. Germline trimming cut 1 base from V and 5 bases from J; bases unmatched to any gene: 6. Germline V lookup: CDR1 MGHRA, CDR2 YSYEKL. The length of the CDR3 is 15 residues. This receptor was taken from a human donor in good health (CMV status not recorded). Some clones in this sample may be carry-over from other donors' samples. This sequence joins TRBV4-1 and TRBJ2-5; TRBD1 matches 8 bases. This specimen consisted of CD8+ T cells from cultured PBMCs, obtained from culture after CMV antigen stimulation. The CDR3 DNA sequence: TGCGCCAGCAGCCAAGCCCCAGGGGGCTGGGAGACCCAGTACTTC. As protein: CASSQAPGGWETQYF.